The clone carrying this TCR beta chain came up many times. Its antigen is undetermined. Unique molecular identifiers were incorporated into the prepared TCRbeta library. TCRdb re-derived calls from the PCR reads in MiXCR, one entry per CDR3 protein. The sample yields 95,000 to 120,000 distinct CDR3 sequences, 5% to 7% seen once. The entry originates in a study of T-cell reconstitution after alpha-beta-depleted transplantation in children. Study-level findings and limits: It was reported that alpha-beta T cells came from several hundred expanded graft clones (about two months after transplant).

This sequence was found in a male patient aged 2 to 10 who had a stem cell transplant for acute lymphoblastic leukemia, so the T cells may come from the graft donor. The specimen comprised PBMCs, mostly from graft donor cells, sampled 360 days after TCRalphabeta/CD19-depleted stem cell transplant.

CDR3 loop: CSAGGDVFRETQYF. DNA of the CDR3: TGCAGTGCCGGGGGGGATGTCTTCAGGGAGACCCAGTACTTC. The chain recombines TRBV20-1 with TRBJ2-5; 8 nucleotides line up with TRBD2. The CDR3 spans 14 residues. Germline V gene sequence: CDR1 DFQATT, CDR2 SNEGSKA (reference sequence). Trimming took 6 bases from V and 5 from J; bases not matched to a gene: 11.